This TCR beta chain originates from a study of CD8+ T cells in alopecia areata. The study, taken as a whole, reports: A large proportion of expanded lesional clones were detected persisting in scalp and blood during tofacitinib. Among the top 100, expanded CD8+ clones were significantly decreased by tofacitinib, as was scalp clonality.

Sequencing templates came from extracted RNA that was reverse transcribed into cDNA. Here immunoSEQ multiplex PCR was the method, and the copy in TCRdb shows in-frame clones only, minus some. The sample has approximately 210,000 clones, around 43% seen once. In germline, CDR1 is SGHVS, CDR2 FNYEAQ. J was trimmed by 0 bases and V by 4 bases; bases with no gene match: 3. This CDR3 region has 16 residues. This clone was counted many times. Its antigen is not identified. Treatment reported: oral pan-JAK inhibitor, 5-10 mg twice daily. The TCR sequence derives from a human donor with alopecia areata. Material: CD4+ T cells sorted from blood, obtained at approximately week 36, from a patient treated with tofacitinib. The chain uses TRBV7-6 and TRBJ2-7; 13 nucleotides align to TRBD2. The CDR3 bases are TGTGCCAGCAGCTCCCGGACTAGCGGGAGCTCCTACGAGCAGTACTTC. Translating gives CASSSRTSGSSYEQYF.